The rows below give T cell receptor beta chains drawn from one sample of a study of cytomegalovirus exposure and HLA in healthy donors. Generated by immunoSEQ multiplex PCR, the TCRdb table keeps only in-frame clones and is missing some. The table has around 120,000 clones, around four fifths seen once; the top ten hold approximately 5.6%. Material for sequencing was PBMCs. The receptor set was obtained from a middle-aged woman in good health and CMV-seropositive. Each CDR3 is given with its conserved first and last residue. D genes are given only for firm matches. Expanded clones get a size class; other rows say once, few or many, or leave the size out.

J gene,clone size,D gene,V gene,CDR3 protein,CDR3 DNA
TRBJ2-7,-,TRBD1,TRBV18,CASSPPGQGQQYF,TGTGCCAGCTCACCACCGGGACAGGGCCAGCAGTACTTC
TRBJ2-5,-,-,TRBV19,CASSIEGAQETQYF,TGTGCCAGTAGTATAGAGGGGGCGCAAGAGACCCAGTACTTC
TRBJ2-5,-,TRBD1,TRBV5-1,CASSSTGTGGETQYF,TGCGCCAGCAGCTCGACGGGCACAGGGGGAGAGACCCAGTACTTC
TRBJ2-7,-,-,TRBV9,CASGSGGSLHEQYF,TGTGCCAGCGGCAGTGGGGGGAGCCTCCACGAGCAGTACTTC
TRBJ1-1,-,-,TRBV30,CAWRVSAEAFF,TGTGCCTGGAGGGTGAGTGCTGAAGCTTTCTTT
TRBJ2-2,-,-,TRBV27,CASSLHPGTGTGELFF,TGTGCCAGCAGTTTACACCCGGGTACGGGCACCGGGGAGCTGTTTTTT
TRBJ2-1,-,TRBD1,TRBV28,CASSLGAQWDRGLDNEQFF,TGTGCCAGCAGTTTAGGTGCCCAATGGGACAGGGGGCTTGACAATGAGCAGTTCTTC
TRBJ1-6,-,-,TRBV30,CAWSVVGGRNSPLHF,TGTGCCTGGAGCGTCGTTGGGGGCCGGAATTCACCCCTCCACTTT
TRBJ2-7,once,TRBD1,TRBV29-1,CSVELYGQGNEQYF,TGCAGCGTTGAACTCTACGGACAGGGTAACGAGCAGTACTTC
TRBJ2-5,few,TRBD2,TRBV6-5,CASRNGAGGLETQYF,TGTGCCAGCAGAAATGGGGCGGGAGGGCTAGAGACCCAGTACTTC
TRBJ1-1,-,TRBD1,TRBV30,CAWSEQGDEAFF,TGTGCCTGGAGTGAGCAGGGGGATGAAGCTTTCTTT
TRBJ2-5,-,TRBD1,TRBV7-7,CASSTGTGRETQYF,TGTGCTAGCAGCACGGGGACAGGAAGGGAGACCCAGTACTTC
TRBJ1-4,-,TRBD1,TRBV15,CATSSDQGANEKLFF,TGTGCCACCAGCAGTGACCAGGGGGCTAATGAAAAACTGTTTTTT
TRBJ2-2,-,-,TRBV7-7,CASSADRLHTGELFF,TGTGCTAGCAGCGCCGACAGGCTACACACCGGGGAGCTGTTTTTT
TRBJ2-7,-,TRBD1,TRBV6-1,CASSGITGGFETYEQYF,TGTGCCAGCAGTGGGATAACAGGGGGCTTTGAAACCTACGAGCAGTACTTC
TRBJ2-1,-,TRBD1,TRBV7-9,CASLGTGIGLGEQFF,TGTGCCAGCCTAGGGACAGGGATAGGATTAGGTGAGCAGTTCTTC
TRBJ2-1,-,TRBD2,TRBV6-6,CASSYGAGERNEQFF,TGTGCCAGCAGTTACGGAGCGGGAGAAAGAAATGAGCAGTTCTTC
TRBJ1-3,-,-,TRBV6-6,CASTHPRDQGNTIYF,TGTGCCAGCACCCATCCCAGGGATCAGGGAAACACCATATATTTT
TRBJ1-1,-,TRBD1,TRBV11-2,CASSSMQGATEAFF,TGTGCCAGCAGCTCGATGCAGGGGGCTACTGAAGCTTTCTTT
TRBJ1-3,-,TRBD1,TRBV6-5,CASSRDRAGNTIYF,TGTGCCAGCAGTCGAGACAGGGCTGGAAACACCATATATTTT
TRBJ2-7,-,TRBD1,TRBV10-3,CASRGRDRGIYEQYF,TGTGCCTCCAGAGGCCGGGACAGGGGTATATACGAGCAGTACTTC
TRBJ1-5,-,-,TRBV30,CAWSRGDQPQHF,TGTGCCTGGAGCCGAGGAGATCAGCCCCAGCATTTT
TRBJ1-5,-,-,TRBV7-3,CASSPESFGNQPQHF,TGTGCCAGCAGCCCGGAGAGTTTCGGCAATCAGCCCCAGCATTTT
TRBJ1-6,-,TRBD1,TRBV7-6,CASSRRQGARDSPLHF,TGTGCCAGCAGCCGAAGACAGGGGGCTCGTGATTCACCCCTCCACTTT
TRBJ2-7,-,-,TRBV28,CASSPPRDEQYF,TGTGCCAGCAGTCCCCCCCGGGACGAGCAGTACTTC
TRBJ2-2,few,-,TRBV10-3,CATKLGPNTGELFF,TGTGCCACCAAACTAGGACCGAACACCGGGGAGCTGTTTTTT
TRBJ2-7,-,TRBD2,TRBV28,CASSSPPTSGNYEQYF,TGTGCCAGCAGTTCCCCTCCGACTAGCGGAAACTACGAGCAGTACTTC
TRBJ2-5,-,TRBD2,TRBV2,CASMVRLAGEGETQYF,TGTGCCAGCATGGTCCGACTAGCGGGAGAGGGGGAGACCCAGTACTTC
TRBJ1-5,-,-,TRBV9,CASGENQPQHF,TGTGCCAGCGGGGAGAATCAGCCCCAGCATTTT
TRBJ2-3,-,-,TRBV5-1,CASRTGGGADTQYF,TGCGCCAGCAGAACTGGGGGCGGAGCAGATACGCAGTATTTT
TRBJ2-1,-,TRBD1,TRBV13,CASSLAGQGADEQFF,TGTGCCAGCAGCTTAGCCGGACAGGGGGCGGATGAGCAGTTCTTC
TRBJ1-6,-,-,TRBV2,CASRPNQDSPLHF,TGTGCCAGCAGGCCGAACCAGGATTCACCCCTCCACTTT
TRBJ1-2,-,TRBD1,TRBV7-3,CASSPRGTGIYGYTF,TGTGCCAGCAGCCCGCGCGGGACAGGGATTTATGGCTACACCTTC
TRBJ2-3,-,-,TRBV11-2,CASSLSLSGDTQYF,TGTGCCAGCAGCTTGAGTCTATCGGGAGATACGCAGTATTTT
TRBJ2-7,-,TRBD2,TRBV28,CASTLRGVSYEQYF,TGTGCCAGCACCCTCCGGGGGGTTAGCTACGAGCAGTACTTC
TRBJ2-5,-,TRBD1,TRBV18,CASSTRRTGGDSQYF,TGTGCCAGCTCAACCAGAAGGACAGGGGGTGATTCCCAGTACTTC
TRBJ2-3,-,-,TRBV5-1,CASSLYGGADTQYF,TGCGCCAGCAGCTTGTACGGGGGAGCAGATACGCAGTATTTT
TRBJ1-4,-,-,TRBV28,CASSFAGIATNEKLFF,TGTGCCAGCAGTTTCGCAGGGATTGCAACTAATGAAAAACTGTTTTTT
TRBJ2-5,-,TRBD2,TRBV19,CASSTAGGQTETQYF,TGTGCCAGTAGTACTGCGGGAGGCCAGACAGAGACCCAGTACTTC